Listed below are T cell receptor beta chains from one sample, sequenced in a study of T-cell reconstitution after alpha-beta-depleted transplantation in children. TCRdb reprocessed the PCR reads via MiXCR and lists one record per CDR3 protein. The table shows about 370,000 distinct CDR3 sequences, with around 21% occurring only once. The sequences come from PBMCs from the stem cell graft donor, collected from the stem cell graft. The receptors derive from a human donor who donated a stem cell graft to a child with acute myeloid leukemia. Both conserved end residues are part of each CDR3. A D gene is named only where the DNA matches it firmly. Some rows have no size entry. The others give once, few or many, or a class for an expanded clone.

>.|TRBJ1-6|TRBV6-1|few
CASRTRTVVWDSPLHF
TGTGCCAGCAGAACGAGGACAGTCGTATGGGATTCACCCCTCCACTTT
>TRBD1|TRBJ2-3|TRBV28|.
CASSPLGQGRADTQYF
TGTGCCAGCAGTCCCCTCGGACAGGGAAGGGCAGATACGCAGTATTTT
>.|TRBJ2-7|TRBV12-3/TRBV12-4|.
CASSSSGQQYF
TGTGCCAGCAGTTCCTCGGGGCAGCAGTACTTC
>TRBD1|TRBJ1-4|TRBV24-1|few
CATSDPSDRGEKLFF
TGTGCCACCAGTGACCCATCGGACAGGGGGGAAAAACTGTTTTTT
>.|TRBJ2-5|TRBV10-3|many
CAISESNSKETQYF
TGTGCCATCAGTGAGTCGAACAGTAAAGAGACCCAGTACTTC
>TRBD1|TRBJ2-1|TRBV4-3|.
CASSQGWDRSNNEQFF
TGCGCCAGCAGCCAAGGGTGGGACAGATCTAACAATGAGCAGTTCTTC
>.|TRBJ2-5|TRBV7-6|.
CASRKLYSQETQYF
TGTGCCAGCAGAAAATTGTACAGCCAAGAGACCCAGTACTTC
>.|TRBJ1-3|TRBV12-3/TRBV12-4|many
CASTIINTIYF
TGTGCCAGCACAATCATCAACACCATATATTTT
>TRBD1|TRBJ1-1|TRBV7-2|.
CASRKDRVNTEAFF
TGTGCCAGCAGAAAAGACAGGGTCAACACTGAAGCTTTCTTT
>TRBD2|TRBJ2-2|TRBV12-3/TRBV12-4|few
CASSTASGRRAGELFF
TGTGCCAGCAGTACAGCTAGCGGGAGGAGGGCCGGGGAGCTGTTTTTT
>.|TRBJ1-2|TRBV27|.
CASSLARDHGYTF
TGTGCCAGCAGTTTAGCCAGGGACCATGGCTACACCTTC
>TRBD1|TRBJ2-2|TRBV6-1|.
CASRLTGTRGTGELFF
TGTGCCAGCAGACTGACAGGGACCCGGGGCACCGGGGAGCTGTTTTTT
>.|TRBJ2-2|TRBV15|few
CATSRDRAGRDTGELFF
TGTGCCACCAGCAGAGATCGGGCGGGAAGGGACACCGGGGAGCTGTTTTTT
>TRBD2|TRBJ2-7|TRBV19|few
CASSTGTSRLDEQYF
TGTGCCAGTAGTACCGGGACTAGCCGACTTGACGAGCAGTACTTC
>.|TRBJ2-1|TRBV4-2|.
CASSQDRQGGDEQFF
TGTGCCAGCAGCCAAGATAGGCAGGGTGGTGATGAGCAGTTCTTC
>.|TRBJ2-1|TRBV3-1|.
CASSQDRAGNDEQFF
TGTGCCAGCAGCCAAGACAGGGCGGGGAACGATGAGCAGTTCTTC
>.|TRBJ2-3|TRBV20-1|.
CSASKDSSTDTQYF
TGCAGTGCTAGTAAAGATTCTAGCACAGATACGCAGTATTTT
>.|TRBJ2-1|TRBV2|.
CASMGPRSYNEQFF
TGTGCCAGCATGGGTCCCCGCTCCTACAATGAGCAGTTCTTC